This T cell receptor beta chain was obtained from a study of radiotherapy plus CTLA-4 blockade in lung cancer. CDR1 is LGHNA and CDR2 is YSLEER in the germline V gene. The CDR3 runs 16 residues. With 1 base removed from V and 3 bases from J, the gap between germline ends came to 15 bases. Of note for this clone: Its specificity is not known.

Overall study findings and caveats: Reports identified early blood T cell clone dynamics, with interferon-beta, as the best response predictor.

TCRdb keeps only in-frame clones here, not all; method: immunoSEQ multiplex PCR. This sample has approximately 69,000 clones, with around 80% found just once. The V gene is TRBV4-3, the J gene TRBJ1-2; the D gene is possibly TRBD1 (6 bases). The sequences come from peripheral blood, collected from a patient treated with radiotherapy plus ipilimumab. The TCR sequence derives from a human donor with non-small cell lung cancer who had a complete response to radiotherapy plus ipilimumab. In DNA form, the CDR3 reads TGCGCCAGCAGCCAAGGAACTTTACAGGGTCACTATGGCTACACCTTC. Amino acid sequence: CASSQGTLQGHYGYTF.